The rows below give T cell receptor beta chains drawn from one sample of a study of spatial heterogeneity in lung cancer. TCRdb reprocessed the 5' RACE reads via MiXCR and lists one record per CDR3 protein. The table lists about 2,900 distinct CDR3 sequences, about 17% of them singletons. Here the sequenced sample was normal lung tissue next to the tumor, taken at surgery. All receptors come from a female donor with early-stage non-small cell lung cancer. Each CDR3 is given without its conserved first and last residue.

TRBV6-1,ASTDSGTSNEQF
TRBV11-2,ASSFDRGGIYEQY
TRBV12-3/TRBV12-4,ASSLAGAETGELF
TRBV18,ASSSGAGVTEAF
TRBV27,ASRTLAGAALETQY
TRBV7-2,ASPPRGAGQY
TRBV12-3/TRBV12-4,ASSLGPLEGGAF
TRBV5-6,ASSFGPGAMSYEQY
TRBV19,ASSRTSDQETQY
TRBV30,AWSHPNTEAF
TRBV5-4,ASSFPSGGADEQF
TRBV20-1,SARDRDRDYEQY
TRBV11-2,ASSLEGRPGETQY
TRBV25-1,ATLAATDTQY
TRBV7-9,ASSWGGSVPEQY
TRBV30,AWSKLAGTRAYEQY
TRBV27,ASRLAGGGAYEQY
TRBV5-1,ASSLGTSNYEQY
TRBV5-1,ASSLNRGISDTQY
TRBV7-3,ASSMGVAMDTQY
TRBV28,ASSLEAGGPWEQY
TRBV7-2,ASSLATGASGELF
TRBV15,ATSSTGTGTTSTDTQY
TRBV13,ASSIRQVFDMNTEAF
TRBV4-1,ASSQVLTRAANTEAF
TRBV5-1,ASSLDVTISYEQY
TRBV7-2,ASSLSSTHLH